This paragraph reports one TCR beta chain. The antigen is unknown. These data originate in a study of PD-1 blockade in classical Hodgkin lymphoma. Study-level points and caveats: When set against healthy donors, newly diagnosed patients were reported to show lower baseline TCR diversity.

Sequencing used immunoSEQ multiplex PCR; TCRdb keeps in-frame clones, though not all of them. The table lists about 36,000 clones, about 89% of them singletons. Regarding time point: newly diagnosed, previously untreated cHL patient sample. Investigators isolated CD4+ T cells from thawed PBMCs through magnetic negative selection. This CDR3 has 12 amino acids. Germline trimming cut 0 bases from V and 12 bases from J; bases unmatched to any gene: 0. CDR1 is SGHNT and CDR2 is YYREEE in the germline V gene (reference sequence). V gene TRBV5-4 combines with J gene TRBJ1-6; 7 bases match TRBD1. Sequencing was performed on CD4+ T cells from blood. This TCR derives from a human donor with classical Hodgkin lymphoma. For the CDR3, the DNA is TGTGCCAGCAGCTTGGGACAGGGACCCCTCCACTTT. It encodes CASSLGQGPLHF.